The TCR beta chain under discussion was sequenced for a study of CD8 T cells in ankylosing spondylitis. V was cut by 2 bases and J by 0 bases, with 12 bases left in between. The V gene's germline CDR1 is DFQATT and CDR2 SNEGSKA (reference sequence). The CDR3 has 15 residues. Findings and limits, study-wide: A TCR beta motif made of fewer than ten highly homologous variants seemed typical of ankylosing spondylitis blood. Disease-linked clones, CD8+, were relatively rare in peripheral blood.

This clonotype was observed many times. Its target is unknown. Quantitative 5'-RACE was performed with molecular barcodes, and it yielded the TCR beta libraries. TCRdb called the 5' RACE reads again in MiXCR, with one record for every CDR3 protein. The sample carries about 240,000 distinct CDR3 sequences, around 8% recorded once. The chain couples TRBV20-1 to TRBJ2-3, with D perhaps TRBD1 or TRBD2 (5 bases each). This TCR derives from a female donor with ankylosing spondylitis or in good health (not recorded which). Sequencing was done on a sample of blood, either unsorted or a sorted T cell fraction (not recorded which). This chain's CDR3 is CSARNARDSTDTQYF. DNA for the CDR3: TGCAGTGCTAGAAACGCTCGGGACAGCACAGATACGCAGTATTTT.